The rows below give T cell receptor beta chains drawn from one sample of a study of CD8 T cells in Susac syndrome. TCRdb re-called the immunoSEQ multiplex PCR reads with MiXCR, one entry per CDR3 protein. The data show about 210,000 distinct CDR3 sequences, approximately 95% seen once. Sample: CD4+ T cells from PBMCs. These receptors all come from a human donor in good health. Each CDR3 is given with its conserved first and last residue. The D gene is left open where the match is weak. Clone sizes are given selectively: once, few, many, or a class where the clone is expanded.

CDR3 DNA,CDR3 protein,V gene,D gene,clone size,J gene
TGCAGCGTTGAATCGAGTGTGTCGGCGATTTCAGATACGCAGTATTTT,CSVESSVSAISDTQYF,TRBV29-1,-,-,TRBJ2-3
TGTGCCAGCAGGGGGACTAGCACGGATACGCAGTATTTT,CASRGTSTDTQYF,TRBV2,TRBD2,-,TRBJ2-3
TGTGCCTGGATAGGACAGGCATACACTGAAGCTTTCTTT,CAWIGQAYTEAFF,TRBV30,TRBD1,-,TRBJ1-1
TGTGCCAGCAGCTTATCGTCTCGGACCGGGGAGCTGTTTTTT,CASSLSSRTGELFF,TRBV7-2,-,-,TRBJ2-2
TGCAGCGTTTACGACAGGACCCTCTACAATGAGCAGTTCTTC,CSVYDRTLYNEQFF,TRBV29-1,-,once,TRBJ2-1
TGCAGCGTTCTGAGGACTAGCGGGAGCACCGGGGAGCTGTTTTTT,CSVLRTSGSTGELFF,TRBV29-1,TRBD2,-,TRBJ2-2
TGTGCCAGCAGTTGGACTTCTGGGGCCAACGTCCTGACTTTC,CASSWTSGANVLTF,TRBV6-1,-,-,TRBJ2-6
TGTGCCAGCAGCGGACAGGGGGGTACCTATGGCTACACCTTC,CASSGQGGTYGYTF,TRBV7-9,TRBD1,-,TRBJ1-2
TGTGCCTGGGATGGGGGCTCTGGAAACACCATATATTTT,CAWDGGSGNTIYF,TRBV30,-,-,TRBJ1-3
TGCAGCGTTGGGGGGTCGGACCAAGAGACCCAGTACTTC,CSVGGSDQETQYF,TRBV29-1,-,-,TRBJ2-5
TGTGCCAGCAGCTTAGATACAGGCTCCTACAATGAGCAGTTCTTC,CASSLDTGSYNEQFF,TRBV11-2,-,-,TRBJ2-1
TGTGCCAGCAGTACTGGGGGGCGCAGGGTGTTGTACTTC,CASSTGGRRVLYF,TRBV5-6,-,-,TRBJ2-4
TGCAGTGCTCTGGGACTAGCGGGAACAGATACGCAGTATTTT,CSALGLAGTDTQYF,TRBV20-1,TRBD2,few,TRBJ2-3
TGTGCCAGCAGCTTACCGACAACGCTAGCCAAAAACATTCAGTACTTC,CASSLPTTLAKNIQYF,TRBV7-2,-,-,TRBJ2-4
TGTGCCAGCAGCTTAGTCGGCGGGGGAGATGGCTACACCTTC,CASSLVGGGDGYTF,TRBV7-2,-,-,TRBJ1-2
TGCGCCAGCAGCTTGCAGGGCCGCACTGAAGCTTTCTTT,CASSLQGRTEAFF,TRBV5-1,-,-,TRBJ1-1
TGTGCCAGCAGCCCAAGGGGATTCAATCAGCCCCAGCATTTT,CASSPRGFNQPQHF,TRBV5-6,-,-,TRBJ1-5
TGTGCCACCAGCAGTGACCTGGCTAGCGGGACCAACATTCAGTACTTC,CATSSDLASGTNIQYF,TRBV15,TRBD2,-,TRBJ2-4
TGCAGTGCTTCTAACTATGGCTACACCTTC,CSASNYGYTF,TRBV20-1,-,few,TRBJ1-2
TGTGCCAGCAGCGTAGTTGGGAAGCCAATAGAGACCCAGTACTTC,CASSVVGKPIETQYF,TRBV9,-,-,TRBJ2-5
TGTGCCAGCAGGTGGCTGAATCAGCCCCAGCATTTT,CASRWLNQPQHF,TRBV6-2/TRBV6-3,-,-,TRBJ1-5
TGCAGTGCTAGAGAGGGACATTTGATGAATGAGCAGTTCTTC,CSAREGHLMNEQFF,TRBV20-1,-,-,TRBJ2-1
TGCAGTGCTAGGTCCAGGGGGATTCGTGGTCAGCCCCAGCATTTT,CSARSRGIRGQPQHF,TRBV20-1,TRBD1,-,TRBJ1-5
TGTGCCAGCAGCCAAGGGGAAAGTCTGCCCCAGCATTTT,CASSQGESLPQHF,TRBV3-1,-,once,TRBJ1-5
TGTGCCAGCAGCGTAGCTTGGCAGGCCTACTACGAGCAGTACTTC,CASSVAWQAYYEQYF,TRBV9,-,-,TRBJ2-7
TGTGCCAGCACCTACAGCGGGAGGTTAACGACCCAGTACTTC,CASTYSGRLTTQYF,TRBV27,TRBD2,-,TRBJ2-5
TGCAGCGTTGCCGTCGGTTTCGCCTACAATGAGCAGTTCTTC,CSVAVGFAYNEQFF,TRBV29-1,-,-,TRBJ2-1
TGCAGCGGGAATTACGGCAGGGGGGACACTGAAGCTTTCTTT,CSGNYGRGDTEAFF,TRBV29-1,TRBD1,once,TRBJ1-1
TGTGCCACCAGCATAGACTCGGCAGGGGGAACCTACGAGCAGTACTTC,CATSIDSAGGTYEQYF,TRBV15,TRBD1,-,TRBJ2-7
TGTGCCACCAGCAGACCTCTTAGCCCCGGGGAGCTGTTTTTT,CATSRPLSPGELFF,TRBV15,-,-,TRBJ2-2
TGTGCCAGCAGTTTGTTCACAGATACGCAGTATTTT,CASSLFTDTQYF,TRBV12-3/TRBV12-4,-,-,TRBJ2-3
TGTGCCAGCAGCCAAGATGGTGGCGGGAGGTGGAATGAGCAGTTCTTC,CASSQDGGGRWNEQFF,TRBV3-1,TRBD2,-,TRBJ2-1
TGTGCCAGCAGTTTCCCCGGGACAGGGGGGGAGACCCAGTACTTC,CASSFPGTGGETQYF,TRBV12-3/TRBV12-4,TRBD1,-,TRBJ2-5
TGCAGCGTTGGGACAGCTAACTATGGCTACACCTTC,CSVGTANYGYTF,TRBV29-1,-,few,TRBJ1-2
TGCAGTGCTAGATCCGTAACCGCCGGGGAGCTGTTTTTT,CSARSVTAGELFF,TRBV20-1,-,-,TRBJ2-2
TGCAGCGTTGATTCCAGTCAAGAGACCCAGTACTTC,CSVDSSQETQYF,TRBV29-1,-,-,TRBJ2-5
TGCAGTGCTAGAGTGCTAGCGGGGGGGCAGTTCTTC,CSARVLAGGQFF,TRBV20-1,TRBD2,-,TRBJ2-1
TGCGCCAGCAGCTTCGAGGCAGGGGGTCTAGGCACTGAAGCTTTCTTT,CASSFEAGGLGTEAFF,TRBV5-1,TRBD1,-,TRBJ1-1
TGTGCCAGCAGTTTAAATGGGGCCCACATTGAGCAGTTCTTC,CASSLNGAHIEQFF,TRBV28,-,-,TRBJ2-1
TGTGCCAGCAGCTTACTGGCTAGCGGGGGCGGGGATACGCAGTATTTT,CASSLLASGGGDTQYF,TRBV7-2,TRBD2,-,TRBJ2-3
TGTGCCAGCAGTTTAGGGGCGACTACCTATGGCTACACCTTC,CASSLGATTYGYTF,TRBV12-3/TRBV12-4,-,-,TRBJ1-2
TGTGCCAGCAGCTTAGAAGGGCTACCTCAGTTCTTC,CASSLEGLPQFF,TRBV7-9,-,-,TRBJ2-1
TGTGCTAGTGGTTTGGTACCCTACAATGAGCAGTTCTTC,CASGLVPYNEQFF,TRBV12-5,-,-,TRBJ2-1
TGCAGCGTTGTCCTCACAGGGGTTGGTGGCCACACCTTC,CSVVLTGVGGHTF,TRBV29-1,TRBD1,-,TRBJ1-2
TGTGCCAGCAGCCAAGGAGGACAGTACGAGCAGTACTTC,CASSQGGQYEQYF,TRBV3-1,-,-,TRBJ2-7
TGCAGTGCTCCCGGACTGAGCTCCTACAATGAGCAGTTCTTC,CSAPGLSSYNEQFF,TRBV20-1,-,-,TRBJ2-1
TGTGCCAGCAGCGTAGAGGCAGGGTCCCACGAGACCCAGTACTTC,CASSVEAGSHETQYF,TRBV9,-,once,TRBJ2-5
TGTGCCACCAGCAAAGGAGGACAGTTGCAGTTCTTC,CATSKGGQLQFF,TRBV15,-,-,TRBJ2-1